The T cell receptor beta chain described here comes from a study of T cells in Graves' hyperthyroidism and ophthalmopathy. At the level of the study: Peripheral blood was taken when the disease was first diagnosed, before any treatment began.

CDR3 size: 13 residues. Deletions cut 3 bases from V and 4 bases from J, with 10 bases between. CDR1 and CDR2 from the germline V gene are SGHTA and FQGNSA. Diagnoses were established using clinical symptoms, serum thyroxine and TRAb, thyroid ultrasound and orbital computed tomography. This clonotype was observed at least ten times. What it binds is not known. Study observations and caveats: Using 13 V-J features, a model discriminated ophthalmopathy from stable hyperthyroidism.

Amplification yielded TCR beta CDR3 regions, with RNA transcripts as the source. A set of HTBI primers served as the primers for a first-round RT-PCR of the TCR CDR3. TCRdb independently ran MiXCR on the multiplex PCR reads; one entry per CDR3 protein. This repertoire shows hundreds of thousands of distinct CDR3 sequences, about 14% found once; its top ten account for approximately 12%. Sequencing was carried out using blood. This TCR was sampled from a woman aged 45 to 65 with Graves' ophthalmopathy. The rearrangement links TRBV7-2 to TRBJ2-7; the D call may be TRBD1 or TRBD2 (6 bases each). The CDR3 region is CASSFWGAYEQYF. The CDR3 DNA reads as TGTGCCAGCAGCTTTTGGGGGGCTTACGAGCAGTACTTC.